A single sample is the source of the 24 T cell receptor beta chains below, sequenced in a study of blood T cell repertoires in COVID-19. Libraries were prepared by immunoSEQ multiplex PCR; TCRdb keeps only in-frame clonotypes and omits some of them. The table lists 350,000 to 450,000 clones, approximately 90% of them singletons. Material for sequencing was PBMCs or T cells enriched from blood (not recorded which). These receptor sequences come from a woman aged 40 to 50 who had been exposed to COVID-19.

The chain couples TRBV5-1 to TRBJ1-2; TRBD1 aligns across 8 bases. V lost 0 bases and J lost 2; bases outside the gene matches: 6. Germline CDR1 SGHRS, CDR2 YFSETQ. The CDR3 runs to 16 residues. The CDR3 loop is CASSLGQGYSNYGYTF. CDR3 DNA sequence: TGCGCCAGCAGCTTGGGACAGGGGTATTCAAACTATGGCTACACCTTC.

This clone was seen just once. J is TRBJ2-3 and V is TRBV2; 8 bases align to TRBD1. J gave up 1 base and V 5 bases, and 5 bases lay outside the gene matches. CDR1 SNHLY and CDR2 FYNNEI come from the germline V gene. The CDR3 totals 15 residues. In nucleotides, the CDR3 is TGTGCCAGCAGTACTGGACAGGGAGGCACAGATACGCAGTATTTT. Its translation is CASSTGQGGTDTQYF.

In the case of this clone: An end of the junction does not agree with germline; a read error may underlie this. The CDR3 DNA follows: TGTGCCAGTAGTGCGGGGTCTGGAGCCAACGTCCTGACTTTC. Amino acid sequence: CASSAGSGANVLTF. The chain has TRBV19 and TRBJ2-6, with D possibly being TRBD2 (6 bases). This CDR3 region has 14 residues. Germline CDR1 LNHDA, CDR2 SQIVND (reference sequence).

The chain has TRBV6-5 and TRBJ1-1; no firm D call. This CDR3 has 14 amino acids. V was cut by 11 bases and J by 0 bases, with 16 bases left in between. CDR1 is MNHEY, CDR2 SVGAGI, per germline. The CDR3 DNA reads as TGTGCCGGGAGGAAGAGTTCGATGAACACTGAAGCTTTCTTT. It codes for CAGRKSSMNTEAFF.

V is TRBV3-1 (or the pseudogene TRBV3-2) and J is TRBJ2-7; D unclear. The V end lost 2 bases, the J end lost 0 bases, and 8 bases lay between the germline ends. The CDR3 has 14 amino acids. The germline CDR1 and CDR2 sequences are LGHDT and YNNKEL (reference sequence). The CDR3 reads CASSQTYSSYEQYF. In DNA form, the CDR3 reads TGTGCCAGCAGCCAAACCTACAGCTCCTACGAGCAGTACTTC.

The V and J genes are TRBV9 and TRBJ1-1, with 8 bases fitting TRBD1. The V segment lost 4 bases and the J segment 6 bases; nucleotides outside the gene matches: 11. The germline V gene has CDR1 SGDLS and CDR2 YYNGEE. The CDR3 extends over 15 amino acids. CDR3 loop: CASSPRPGQASEAFF. DNA of the CDR3: TGTGCCAGCAGCCCCCGACCGGGACAGGCTTCTGAAGCTTTCTTT. Variable domain in full (rest from reference TRBV9 and TRBJ1-1): DSGVTQTPKHLITATGQRVTLRCSPRSGDLSVYWYQQSLDQGLQFLIQYYNGEERAKGNILERFSAQQFPDLHSELNLSSLELGDSALYFCASSPRPGQASEAFFGQGTRLTVV.

The genes are TRBV6-6 and TRBJ1-2; 8 positions match TRBD1. The length of the CDR3 is 15 residues. V was clipped by 2 bases and J by 4 bases; unmatched bases: 6. The germline V gene encodes CDR1 MNHNY and CDR2 SVGAGI (reference sequence). The CDR3 reads CASSYPTGALYGYTF. The DNA for the CDR3 is TGTGCCAGCAGTTACCCGACAGGGGCCCTCTATGGCTACACCTTC.

The chain employs TRBV5-4 and TRBJ1-1; maybe TRBD1 (6 bases). Germline CDR1 reads SGHNT; CDR2 reads YYREEE (reference sequence). The CDR3 length is 15 residues. V was pared by 4 bases and J by 5 bases, with 18 bases between. The CDR3: CASSQGSPRWTEAFF. Here the CDR3 DNA reads TGTGCCAGCAGCCAGGGGAGTCCACGCTGGACTGAAGCTTTCTTT.

The rearrangement joins TRBV27 to TRBJ2-7; TRBD1 matches 7 bases. The V gene end was trimmed by 3 bases and the J gene end by 3 bases; junction bases not matched to a gene: 8. Germline V gene sequence: CDR1 MNHEY, CDR2 SMNVEV (reference sequence). There are 15 residues in the CDR3. Here the CDR3 DNA reads TGTGCCAGCAGTTTCCACCGGGACAGTTTCTACGAGCAGTACTTC. Its translation: CASSFHRDSFYEQYF.

This chain links TRBV19 with TRBJ2-3; D is perhaps TRBD2 (6 bases). There are 13 residues in the CDR3. CDR1 LNHDA and CDR2 SQIVND come from the germline V gene (reference sequence). Between the trimmed V and J ends, which lost 8 bases and 4 bases, there was a span of 13 bases. CDR3 residues: CASGRRDSDTQYF. In nucleotides, the CDR3 is TGTGCCAGTGGTCGCCGGGACTCAGATACGCAGTATTTT.

This sequence joins TRBV10-1 and TRBJ1-1; D gene uncertain. This CDR3 comprises 13 residues. V lost 6 bases and J 6 bases, leaving 14 bases between the germline ends. Germline V CDR1 and CDR2: WNHNN, SYGVQD (reference sequence). The CDR3 loop reads CASRDSGGAEAFF. The DNA for the CDR3 is TGCGCCAGCAGGGACTCGGGAGGCGCTGAAGCTTTCTTT.

The chain uses TRBV19 and TRBJ1-2; D is undetermined. CDR3 size: 17 residues. Trimming shortened V by 4 bases and J by 5 bases, and 23 bases separated the two germline ends. Germline CDR1 and CDR2: LNHDA and SQIVND (reference sequence). This chain's CDR3 is CASSRTSLVADSYGYTF. For the CDR3, the DNA is TGTGCCAGTAGTAGAACGTCATTGGTAGCAGACTCATATGGCTACACCTTC.

CDR3 bases: TGTGCCAGCAGTTATAGGGAGGGCCACGAGCAGTACTTC. Amino acids: CASSYREGHEQYF. The J gene is TRBJ2-7, the V gene TRBV6-5, with 7 bases aligning to TRBD2. Germline loops: CDR1 MNHEY, CDR2 SVGAGI. With V trimmed by 3 bases and J by 5 bases, 4 bases remained unmatched. This CDR3 region has 13 residues.

The CDR3 spells CASSLEGQGATSGYTF. CDR3 nucleotides: TGCGCCAGCAGCTTGGAGGGACAGGGGGCAACCAGTGGCTACACCTTC. V gene TRBV5-1 combines with J gene TRBJ1-2, with 12 bases aligning to TRBD1. Per germline, CDR1 SGHRS and CDR2 YFSETQ. This CDR3 has 16 residues. The V segment lost 0 bases and the J segment 7 bases; nucleotides outside the gene matches: 7.

The J gene is TRBJ2-2, the V gene TRBV10-1; 8 nucleotides align to TRBD2. CDR1 and CDR2 from the germline V gene are WNHNN and SYGVQD (reference sequence). This CDR3 is 14 amino acids long. V trimming: 6 bases; J trimming: 7 bases; junction bases outside the gene matches: 7. CDR3 bases: TGCGCCAGCAGCGCCGGGACTAGTATCGGGGAGCTGTTTTTT. Its protein is CASSAGTSIGELFF.

This clone was seen once. As DNA, the CDR3 is TGTGCCAGCGGGGAGGGGGGTTTCGTCGGCTACACCTTC. Translation gives CASGEGGFVGYTF. The gene calls are TRBV2 and TRBJ1-2, with D tentatively TRBD1 (6 bases). CDR1 is SNHLY and CDR2 is FYNNEI in the germline V gene. The V gene lost 8 bases and the J gene lost 8 bases, with 18 bases spanning the gap. CDR3 length equals 13 residues.

The rearrangement links TRBV5-4 to TRBJ1-1; a possible D gene is TRBD1 (5 bases). V lost 0 bases and J 3 bases, leaving 15 bases between the germline ends. This CDR3 has 16 amino acids. Germline V gives CDR1 SGHNT, CDR2 YYREEE (reference sequence). CDR3 DNA: TGTGCCAGCAGCTTGGGTAGGGGATTGAAGGACACTGAAGCTTTCTTT. As protein: CASSLGRGLKDTEAFF.

The CDR3 DNA sequence: TGTGCCAGCAGCGCCGGACTAGCGGGAAAGACCGGGGAGCTGTTTTTT. It translates to CASSAGLAGKTGELFF. This sequence joins TRBV9 and TRBJ2-2; TRBD2 aligns across 12 bases. There are 16 residues in the CDR3. Germline assignment: CDR1 SGDLS and CDR2 YYNGEE. V lost 3 bases and J lost 5; bases outside the gene matches: 5.

This chain uses TRBV18 with TRBJ1-5; D is unclear. V lost 4 bases and J lost 2, with 9 bases in between. Looked up from germline, CDR1 is KGHSH and CDR2 is LQKENI. The CDR3 length is 14 residues. In DNA, the CDR3 is TGTGCCAGCTCACGCGATACAGGCAATCAGCCCCAGCATTTT. This gives the protein CASSRDTGNQPQHF.

V usage is TRBV6-5 and J usage is TRBJ1-6; 9 bases line up with TRBD1. The CDR3 length is 14 residues. Germline V lookup: CDR1 MNHEY, CDR2 SVGAGI. The junction had 0 bases not matched to a gene; V was cut back by 4 bases and J by 5 bases. CDR3 protein: CASSWTGDNSPLHF. In DNA form, the CDR3 reads TGTGCCAGCAGTTGGACAGGGGATAATTCACCCCTCCACTTT.

The rearrangement joins TRBV7-9 to TRBJ1-2, with unresolved D. The CDR3 loop spans 16 amino acids. The germline gives CDR1 SEHNR, CDR2 FQNEAQ (reference sequence). V lost 5 bases, J lost 2 bases, and 18 bases lay in between. CDR3 nucleotides: TGTGCCAGCAGCCCTAGTCCCCCGGGGTGGAACTATGGCTACACCTTC. This codes for CASSPSPPGWNYGYTF.

V is TRBV15 and J is TRBJ1-2; TRBD1 might be the D (5 bases). The V end lost 0 bases, the J end lost 0 bases, and 11 bases lay between the germline ends. This CDR3 has 16 residues. Germline V gives CDR1 LNHNV, CDR2 YYDKDF (reference sequence). CDR3 DNA: TGTGCCACCAGCAGAGATCATAGGGGTACTAACTATGGCTACACCTTC. Amino acids: CATSRDHRGTNYGYTF.

This rearrangement joins TRBV11-3 to TRBJ2-1; 9 bases fit TRBD1. From germline, CDR1 is SGHNT and CDR2 YENEEA. This CDR3 comprises 13 residues. V was clipped by 6 bases and J by 5 bases; unmatched bases: 2. CDR3 DNA sequence: TGTGCCAGCAGGGGACAGGGAAACAATGAGCAGTTCTTC. Its protein is CASRGQGNNEQFF.

The chain carries TRBV11-3 and TRBJ1-1; D perhaps matches TRBD1 (5 bases). This CDR3 region has 13 residues. Germline V gene data show CDR1 as SGHNT and CDR2 as YENEEA. V was cut by 3 bases and J by 4 bases, with 9 bases left in between. The CDR3 bases are TGTGCCAGCAGCTTCGGAGGGACCACTGAAGCTTTCTTT. Its translation: CASSFGGTTEAFF. The full variable domain, rest sourced from reference TRBV11-3 and TRBJ1-1, is EAGVVQSPRYKIIEKKQPVAFWCNPISGHNTLYWYLQNLGQGPELLIRYENEEAVDDSQLPKDRFSAERLKGVDSTLKIQPAELGDSAVYLCASSFGGTTEAFFGQGTRLTVV.